These T cell receptor beta chains were read from a single sample in a study of CD8+ T cells in alopecia areata. Data came from immunoSEQ multiplex PCR; TCRdb stores just in-frame clones and leaves some out. This table holds some 180,000 clones, about 56% found once. Sequenced material: CD8+ T cells sorted from blood. Source of these receptors: a human donor in good health. The CDR3 runs from the conserved cysteine through the conserved F or W.

CDR3 protein: CASSLDIGGTDTQYF; J gene: TRBJ2-3; V gene: TRBV7-6
CDR3 protein: CATSRDASEVKLFF; J gene: TRBJ1-4; V gene: TRBV15
CDR3 protein: CSAKTVATNEKLFF; J gene: TRBJ1-4; V gene: TRBV29-1
CDR3 protein: CASSLQPGDEQYF; J gene: TRBJ2-7; V gene: TRBV9
CDR3 protein: CASSRLTDTEAFF; J gene: TRBJ1-1; V gene: TRBV4-1
CDR3 protein: CASSQDGRRAGGTDTQYF; J gene: TRBJ2-3; V gene: TRBV14
CDR3 protein: CASSLAEATNTEAFF; J gene: TRBJ1-1; V gene: TRBV7-8
CDR3 protein: CAWSTGTGMNTEAFF; J gene: TRBJ1-1; V gene: TRBV30
CDR3 protein: CASIPTRGASVETQYF; J gene: TRBJ2-5; V gene: TRBV2
CDR3 protein: CASSSETDRRNPGHTEAFF; J gene: TRBJ1-1; V gene: TRBV7-9
CDR3 protein: CASSPGGAWETQYF; J gene: TRBJ2-5; V gene: TRBV5-1
CDR3 protein: CASSLGRGAYEQYF; J gene: TRBJ2-7; V gene: TRBV14
CDR3 protein: CASSLQGGYGYTF; J gene: TRBJ1-2; V gene: TRBV27
CDR3 protein: CASRRDRVNEQFF; J gene: TRBJ2-1; V gene: TRBV19
CDR3 protein: CASSVQGWPRTQYF; J gene: TRBJ2-3; V gene: TRBV5-1
CDR3 protein: CASSPSGRDQETQYF; J gene: TRBJ2-5; V gene: TRBV7-3
CDR3 protein: CASSLPTNTEAFF; J gene: TRBJ1-1; V gene: TRBV11-2
CDR3 protein: CASSYSNGQGGTF; J gene: TRBJ1-2; V gene: TRBV6-5
CDR3 protein: CSVEAGTGDYGYTF; J gene: TRBJ1-2; V gene: TRBV29-1
CDR3 protein: CASSDHGTGNEQFF; J gene: TRBJ2-1; V gene: TRBV25-1
CDR3 protein: CASSQSIGSVYEQYF; J gene: TRBJ2-7; V gene: TRBV4-1